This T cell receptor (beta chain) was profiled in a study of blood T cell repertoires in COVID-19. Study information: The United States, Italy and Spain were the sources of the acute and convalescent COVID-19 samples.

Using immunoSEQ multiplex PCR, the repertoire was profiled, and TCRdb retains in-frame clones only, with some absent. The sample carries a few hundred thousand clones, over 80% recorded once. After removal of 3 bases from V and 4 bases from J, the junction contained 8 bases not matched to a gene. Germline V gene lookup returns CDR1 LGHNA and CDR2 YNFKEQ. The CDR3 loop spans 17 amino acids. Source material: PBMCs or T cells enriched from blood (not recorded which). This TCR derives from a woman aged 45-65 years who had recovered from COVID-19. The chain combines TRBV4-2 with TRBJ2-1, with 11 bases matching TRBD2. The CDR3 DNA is TGTGCCAGCAGCCAGGGGAGGGGACTAGCGGATTACAATGAGCAGTTCTTC. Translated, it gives CASSQGRGLADYNEQFF.